The rows below give T cell receptor beta chains drawn from one sample of a study of cytomegalovirus exposure and HLA in healthy donors. TCRdb's table, derived via immunoSEQ multiplex PCR, lists solely in-frame clones and lacks some. The sample lists 150,000 to 200,000 clones; around 80% were seen once. The sequenced sample was PBMCs. These receptors came from a woman aged 30 to 39 in good health and CMV-seronegative. The CDR3 runs from the conserved cysteine through the conserved F or W. Each record gives: CDR3 protein, CDR3 DNA, D gene, V gene, clone size, J gene. The D gene is left open where the match is weak. Clone size is given for some rows only: seen once, a few or many times, or a class if the clone is expanded.

CASSLFFRGFHEQYF | TGTGCCAGCAGCTTGTTTTTCCGAGGATTTCACGAGCAGTACTTC | - | TRBV5-6 | - | TRBJ2-7
CASFEDYGYGYTF | TGTGCCAGCTTTGAGGACTATGGCTATGGCTACACCTTC | - | TRBV2 | - | TRBJ1-2
CASSSTSGGVYNEQFF | TGTGCCAGCAGCAGTACTAGCGGGGGAGTCTACAATGAGCAGTTCTTC | TRBD2 | TRBV7-3 | - | TRBJ2-1
CASHRGREQYF | TGTGCCAGCCATAGGGGCCGCGAGCAGTACTTC | - | TRBV6-5 | few | TRBJ2-7
CAWSVPSDRGTGELFF | TGTGCCTGGAGTGTACCTTCGGACAGGGGGACCGGGGAGCTGTTTTTT | TRBD1 | TRBV30 | - | TRBJ2-2
CASSLAVGGDTDTQYF | TGTGCCAGCAGCTTGGCAGTAGGCGGGGACACAGATACGCAGTATTTT | - | TRBV5-8 | - | TRBJ2-3
CASGLPRVDRAEQFF | TGTGCTAGTGGTTTGCCCCGAGTGGACAGGGCCGAGCAGTTCTTC | TRBD1 | TRBV12-5 | once | TRBJ2-1
CASSQVRGDEAFF | TGTGCCAGCAGCCAAGTGCGGGGAGATGAAGCTTTCTTT | - | TRBV14 | - | TRBJ1-1
CSVADRGLTEAFF | TGCAGCGTTGCTGACAGGGGGCTGACTGAAGCTTTCTTT | TRBD1 | TRBV29-1 | - | TRBJ1-1
CASSPGTGGTYEQYF | TGTGCCAGCAGTCCCGGGACAGGGGGGACCTACGAGCAGTACTTC | TRBD1 | TRBV7-8 | - | TRBJ2-7
CASSQDPYSNSGNTIYF | TGTGCCAGCAGCCAAGATCCATACAGCAACTCTGGAAACACCATATATTTT | - | TRBV4-2 | - | TRBJ1-3
CASSSSYGYTF | TGTGCCAGCAGTAGCTCCTATGGCTACACCTTC | - | TRBV6-5 | - | TRBJ1-2
CASSYSGGGGQPQHF | TGTGCCAGCAGTTACTCTGGCGGGGGCGGGCAGCCCCAGCATTTT | - | TRBV6-5 | - | TRBJ1-5
CASRVGALTGTVYSNQPQHF | TGTGCCAGCAGAGTCGGGGCCTTAACCGGGACAGTCTATAGCAATCAGCCCCAGCATTTT | TRBD1 | TRBV2 | - | TRBJ1-5
CASSLSTGMTEAFF | TGTGCCAGCAGCTTATCTACAGGGATGACTGAAGCTTTCTTT | - | TRBV7-3 | - | TRBJ1-1
CASSTRTGRGNTEAFF | TGTGCCAGCAGCACTCGGACAGGGCGGGGAAACACTGAAGCTTTCTTT | TRBD1 | TRBV7-6 | - | TRBJ1-1
CASSFGQPNTEAFF | TGCGCCAGCAGCTTCGGACAGCCGAACACTGAAGCTTTCTTT | - | TRBV5-1 | - | TRBJ1-1
CASSRGGRGPNEQFF | TGTGCCAGCAGTCGCGGGGGCCGGGGACCTAATGAGCAGTTCTTC | - | TRBV7-6 | - | TRBJ2-1
CASSLGPRQGDTGELFF | TGCGCCAGCAGCTTGGGTCCGAGACAGGGAGACACCGGGGAGCTGTTTTTT | TRBD1 | TRBV5-1 | - | TRBJ2-2
CASSPGQGGTQYF | TGTGCCAGCAGCCCTGGACAGGGAGGGACCCAGTACTTC | TRBD1 | TRBV5-4 | - | TRBJ2-5
CASSRRDFAYEQYF | TGCGCCAGCAGCCGACGGGACTTCGCCTACGAGCAGTACTTC | - | TRBV4-1 | - | TRBJ2-7
CAWTRDRVIYGYTF | TGTGCCTGGACCCGGGACAGGGTGATCTATGGCTACACCTTC | TRBD1 | TRBV30 | few | TRBJ1-2
CASSLRQGSYEQYF | TGTGCCAGCAGCTTAAGACAGGGGTCCTACGAGCAGTACTTC | TRBD1 | TRBV7-2 | once | TRBJ2-7
CATSRAGRTEKLFF | TGTGCCACCAGCAGAGCGGGGAGGACTGAAAAACTGTTTTTT | - | TRBV15 | - | TRBJ1-4
CASSQGTSGGAGETQYF | TGCGCCAGCAGCCAAGGGACTAGCGGGGGGGCAGGTGAGACCCAGTACTTC | TRBD2 | TRBV4-1 | - | TRBJ2-5
CASSSDPRGVRPLHF | TGTGCCAGCAGTTCCGACCCCCGGGGGGTTCGGCCCCTCCACTTT | - | TRBV6-5 | few | TRBJ1-6
CASSIDREGRNSNQPQHF | TGTGCCAGTAGTATAGATCGGGAGGGTCGGAATAGCAATCAGCCCCAGCATTTT | - | TRBV19 | - | TRBJ1-5
CASSFGLSDSTDTQYF | TGCGCCAGCAGCTTCGGATTGAGCGATTCCACAGATACGCAGTATTTT | - | TRBV5-1 | - | TRBJ2-3
CASSEAVPGQGSEKLFF | TGTGCCAGCAGTGAAGCAGTACCGGGACAGGGGAGTGAAAAACTGTTTTTT | TRBD1 | TRBV6-1 | many | TRBJ1-4
CASSKGQGRNTGELFF | TGTGCCAGCAGCAAGGGACAGGGGAGGAACACCGGGGAGCTGTTTTTT | - | TRBV21-1 | once | TRBJ2-2
CASRRPGQGRAGELFF | TGCGCCAGCAGACGACCGGGACAGGGTAGGGCCGGGGAGCTGTTTTTT | TRBD1 | TRBV4-1 | - | TRBJ2-2
CASNDRGYGYTF | TGTGCCAGTAACGACAGGGGGTATGGCTACACCTTC | TRBD1 | TRBV19 | - | TRBJ1-2
CASSYEGSFSTDTQYF | TGTGCCAGCAGTTACGAGGGCAGCTTTTCCACAGATACGCAGTATTTT | - | TRBV6-5 | - | TRBJ2-3
CASSQDLASGGDEQYF | TGTGCCAGCAGCCAAGATTTGGCTAGCGGGGGGGACGAGCAGTACTTC | TRBD2 | TRBV4-2 | few | TRBJ2-7
CASSKGSGQGHGTDTQYF | TGTGCCAGCAGCAAAGGTTCCGGGCAGGGTCACGGTACAGATACGCAGTATTTT | - | TRBV21-1 | - | TRBJ2-3
CSVQDRGRGTEAFF | TGCAGCGTCCAAGACAGGGGGCGCGGCACTGAAGCTTTCTTT | TRBD1 | TRBV29-1 | - | TRBJ1-1
CASRPNPSGANVLTF | TGCGCCAGCAGGCCTAACCCCTCTGGGGCCAACGTCCTGACTTTC | - | TRBV23-1 | - | TRBJ2-6
CASSLEAGRGGEQFF | TGCGCCAGCAGCTTGGAGGCTGGCAGGGGTGGTGAGCAGTTCTTC | - | TRBV5-1 | - | TRBJ2-1
CASSFDLPTSTDTQYF | TGTGCCAGTAGTTTTGACCTACCGACTAGCACAGATACGCAGTATTTT | - | TRBV19 | - | TRBJ2-3
CASSSGLADIETQYF | TGTGCCAGCAGTTCGGGACTAGCGGACATAGAGACCCAGTACTTC | TRBD2 | TRBV28 | - | TRBJ2-5
CASSLGTAFNYGYTF | TGTGCCAGCAGCCTAGGGACAGCTTTTAACTATGGCTACACCTTC | TRBD1 | TRBV2 | once | TRBJ1-2
CASSFRVPREIYGYTF | TGTGCCAGCAGCTTCCGAGTCCCCCGAGAAATTTATGGCTACACCTTC | - | TRBV7-2 | - | TRBJ1-2
CASSPQGVYGYTF | TGTGCCAGCAGCCCCCAGGGCGTCTATGGCTACACCTTC | - | TRBV6-6 | - | TRBJ1-2
CASSPPASRDNQPQHF | TGTGCCAGCAGTCCCCCCGCGAGCAGGGACAATCAGCCCCAGCATTTT | - | TRBV2 | - | TRBJ1-5
CASSLQTPKNTEAFF | TGCGCCAGCAGCCTGCAGACACCTAAGAACACTGAAGCTTTCTTT | - | TRBV5-1 | few | TRBJ1-1
CASSYDRSSGVQYF | TGTGCCAGCAGTTACGATCGGTCTAGCGGGGTGCAGTATTTT | TRBD2 | TRBV6-4 | - | TRBJ2-3
CASSLVRNSGANVLTF | TGTGCCAGCAGCTTGGTCAGGAACTCTGGGGCCAACGTCCTGACTTTC | - | TRBV5-6 | few | TRBJ2-6
CASSAGDSPTNEKLFF | TGTGCCAGCAGCGCCGGGGACAGCCCAACTAATGAAAAACTGTTTTTT | TRBD1 | TRBV9 | few | TRBJ1-4
CASSQLSGGELFF | TGTGCCAGCAGCCAGCTTTCGGGCGGGGAGCTGTTTTTT | - | TRBV16 | - | TRBJ2-2
CASSSLVPGQGKEKLFF | TGTGCCAGCAGCTCGCTGGTTCCGGGACAGGGAAAGGAAAAACTGTTTTTT | TRBD1 | TRBV5-5 | - | TRBJ1-4
CASRGRDRGPEQYF | TGTGCCAGTAGGGGCCGGGACAGGGGGCCTGAGCAGTACTTC | TRBD1 | TRBV19 | - | TRBJ2-7
CASSLPTGSQYF | TGTGCCAGCAGTTTACCTACAGGGTCTCAGTACTTC | - | TRBV27 | - | TRBJ2-7
CSVAGGSSIVTYEQYF | TGCAGCGTTGCGGGAGGATCCTCGATTGTAACCTACGAGCAGTACTTC | TRBD2 | TRBV29-1 | once | TRBJ2-7
CASSERTGGGGQPQHF | TGTGCCAGCAGTGAAAGGACAGGGGGCGGGGGTCAGCCCCAGCATTTT | TRBD1 | TRBV6-1 | - | TRBJ1-5
CASRGGENNSPLHF | TGTGCCAGCAGGGGGGGGGAAAATAATTCACCCCTCCACTTT | - | TRBV6-4 | - | TRBJ1-6
CASRSGLYNEQFF | TGTGCCAGCAGAAGCGGGCTCTACAATGAGCAGTTCTTC | - | TRBV6-1 | - | TRBJ2-1
CASSLAGRTYEQYF | TGCGCCAGCAGCTTAGCGGGGAGGACCTACGAGCAGTACTTC | TRBD2 | TRBV5-1 | - | TRBJ2-7
CASGLVPVAGYTF | TGTGCTAGTGGTTTGGTACCGGTTGCGGGCTACACCTTC | - | TRBV12-5 | - | TRBJ1-2
CASSFGGGTDTQYF | TGTGCCAGCAGCTTTGGCGGGGGAACAGATACGCAGTATTTT | TRBD2 | TRBV7-2 | - | TRBJ2-3
CAWSLRQGIAYNSPLHF | TGTGCCTGGAGTCTCCGACAGGGTATAGCCTATAATTCACCCCTCCACTTT | TRBD1 | TRBV30 | - | TRBJ1-6